The clone carrying this T cell receptor (beta chain) was picked up a small number of times. Its antigen is as yet unknown. In the authors' workflow: A papillary thyroid cancer distant-metastasis classifier was built from CDR3 differences across clinicopathological groups. TCRdb re-analyzed the PCR reads using MiXCR. The V and J calls and clone size are TCRdb's, not the authors'. The table shows about 49,000 clones, with about 4.2% occurring only once. This specimen comes from a study of metastatic and nonmetastatic thyroid tumors. Across the study: The comparison covered peripheral blood and tumor or nodule tissue in malignant and benign thyroid patients. Study-level points and caveats: Reports indicated that malignant thyroid tumors showed significantly higher TCR beta diversity than benign nodules did, in blood and tumor.

The trim removed 5 bases at V and 0 bases at J, leaving 6 bases unmatched. Germline V lookup: CDR1 MDHEN, CDR2 SYDVKM. The CDR3 covers 15 residues. Each patient came to thyroid surgery without any prior treatment (of any kind). The J gene is TRBJ2-7, the V gene TRBV28; 8 bases match TRBD1. The sample taken for sequencing was blood. This clonotype was obtained from a female donor with papillary thyroid cancer or a benign thyroid nodule (not recorded which). Some clones in this sample may be carry-over from other donors' samples. CDR3 DNA: TGTGCCAGCAGTAAACCGGGACAGGACTCCTACGAGCAGTACTTC. Translation: CASSKPGQDSYEQYF.